This T cell receptor (beta chain) was documented in a study of blood T cells in healthy people across ages. Note on this clonotype: A read error may produce the germline difference seen at one junction end.

It was with a sample-barcoded 5' primer and a J-beta primer mix that a second PCR of about 7 to 12 cycles was run. TCRdb itself ran the 5' RACE reads through MiXCR, one entry per CDR3 protein. The data contain about 780,000 distinct CDR3 sequences, about 46% of them seen just once; the ten biggest clones take up roughly 18%. Sequencing was performed on blood. This TCR derives from a man older than 75 in good health.

The CDR3 sequence is CASGQDVTVGSGSVYNEQFF. CDR3 nucleotides: TGTGCCAGCGGCCAAGACGTCACTGTAGGTAGCGGGAGTGTGTACAATGAGCAGTTCTTC. The chain links TRBV4-2 to TRBJ2-1, with 9 nucleotides matching TRBD2. The CDR3 is 20 amino acids. Germline CDR1 is LGHNA and CDR2 is YNFKEQ.